This T cell receptor beta chain is drawn from a study of tumor and adjacent non-tumor tissue in lung cancer. No cell sorting was done before RNA was extracted from the tissue. TCRbeta libraries were built with three rounds of nested PCR, modified from ARM-PCR. One entry per CDR3 protein results from TCRdb running MiXCR on the multiplex PCR reads. Of around 140,000 distinct CDR3 sequences in the sample, around 60% were seen once. On this clonotype: Without the conserved terminal phenylalanine or tryptophan, this CDR3 likely stems from a read error.

The CDR3 length is 11 residues. CDR1 SGHVS and CDR2 FQNEAQ come from the germline V gene. The chain links TRBV7-8 to TRBJ2-1; D gene ambiguous. This TCR came from a man aged 55 to 70 with small cell lung cancer. Sequenced input: lung tumor tissue. The CDR3 sequence: CASGFLNEQFC. CDR3 nucleotide sequence: TGTGCCAGCGGCTTCTTGAATGAGCAGTTCTGC.